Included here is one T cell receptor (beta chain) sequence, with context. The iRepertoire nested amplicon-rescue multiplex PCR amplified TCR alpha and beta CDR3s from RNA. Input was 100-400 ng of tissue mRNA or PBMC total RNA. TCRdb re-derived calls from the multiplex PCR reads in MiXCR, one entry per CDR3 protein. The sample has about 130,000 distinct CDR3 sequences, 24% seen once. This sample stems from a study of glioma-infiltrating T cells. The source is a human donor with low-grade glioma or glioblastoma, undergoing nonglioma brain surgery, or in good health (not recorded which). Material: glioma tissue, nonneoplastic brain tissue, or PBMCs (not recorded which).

DNA of the CDR3: TGCAGCACAGATACGCAGTATTTT. Translating gives CSTDTQYF. The chain links TRBV29-1 to TRBJ2-3; no definite D call. CDR1 and CDR2 (germline): SQVTM, ANQGSEA. This CDR3 has 8 residues. Trimming cost V 8 bases and J 3 bases, with 0 bases left between them.